The source of this TCR beta chain is a study of CD8+ T cells in alopecia areata. At the level of the study: Treatment with tofacitinib (6 to 18 months) was followed by 6 months off drug. Study results and limitations: Sequencing of scalp samples also captures resident alphabeta T cells of normal skin. In scalp and blood during tofacitinib, many expanded lesional clones persisted.

Treatment in this sample: oral pan-JAK inhibitor, 5-10 mg twice daily. Individuals with alopecia areata gave both lesional scalp punch biopsies and peripheral blood for collection. Investigators isolated RNA and reverse transcribed it into cDNA to act as the sequencing template. Some clones are missing from TCRdb's copy, which holds only in-frame ones; the method was immunoSEQ multiplex PCR. The sample yields some 5,400 clones, around 64% seen once. This clone was detected once. Its antigen is undetermined. The receptor's source is a human donor with alopecia areata. The specimen was skin, collected at week 24, from a patient treated with tofacitinib.

CDR3 sequence: CASSTPGTNTEAFF. The CDR3 coding sequence is TGTGCCAGCAGCACCCCCGGGACAAACACTGAAGCTTTCTTT. The chain uses TRBV25-1 and TRBJ1-1; TRBD1 might be the D (6 bases). This CDR3 has 14 amino acids. V lost 6 bases, J lost 2 bases, and 13 bases lay in between. Germline assignment: CDR1 MGHDK and CDR2 SYGVNS. Based on the CDR3 plus reference TRBV25-1 and TRBJ1-1, the full variable domain is EADIYQTPRYLVIGTGKKITLECSQTMGHDKMYWYQQDPGMELHLIHYSYGVNSTEKGDLSSESTVSRIRTEHFPLTLESARPSHTSQYLCASSTPGTNTEAFFGQGTRLTVV.